A single sample gave rise to the 28 T cell receptor beta chains below, sequenced in a study of CD8 T cells in Susac syndrome. cDNA came from roughly 0.5 to 1 ug RNA primed by random hexamers. One entry per CDR3 protein, called by TCRdb with MiXCR from the immunoSEQ multiplex PCR reads. Here the sample spans approximately 210,000 distinct CDR3 sequences, about 95% being singletons. Sequenced material: CD4+ T cells from PBMCs. The receptors derive from a human donor with multiple sclerosis.

The chain employs TRBV24-1 and TRBJ2-7; possible D gene TRBD1, 6 bases. The CDR3 contains 14 residues. V was pared by 9 bases and J by 1 base, with 15 bases between. Germline lookup yields CDR1 KGHDR and CDR2 SFDVKD. The CDR3 DNA follows: TGTGCCACCGAAGAGGGGGTCCCTTCCTACGAGCAGTACTTC. Residues: CATEEGVPSYEQYF.

The chain couples TRBV12-3 or TRBV12-4 to TRBJ2-1, with 11 bases aligning to TRBD2. V lost 6 bases and J lost 5; bases outside the gene matches: 6. The CDR3 runs 15 residues. The DNA for the CDR3 is TGTGCCAGCAGACCCATAGCGGGAGGGAACAATGAGCAGTTCTTC. This gives the protein CASRPIAGGNNEQFF.

The CDR3 coding sequence is TGTGCCAGCAGCTTTTCCGGGATGAACACTGAAGCTTTCTTT. This gives the protein CASSFSGMNTEAFF. This chain links TRBV13 with TRBJ1-1; no clear D gene. The V gene lost 3 bases and the J gene lost 0 bases, with 8 bases spanning the gap. Per the germline V gene, CDR1 is PRHDT and CDR2 is FYEKMQ (reference sequence). This CDR3 region has 14 residues.

J is TRBJ2-2 and V is TRBV28; the D is unclear. Between the trimmed V and J ends, which lost 5 bases and 5 bases, there was a span of 9 bases. CDR1 is MDHEN and CDR2 is SYDVKM in the germline V gene. The CDR3 runs to 13 residues. DNA for the CDR3: TGTGCCAGCAGTCCCGCTAGAACCGGGGAGCTGTTTTTT. Amino acid sequence: CASSPARTGELFF.

The V gene is TRBV15, the J gene TRBJ2-3; D ambiguous. V was pared by 2 bases and J by 4 bases, with 16 bases between. CDR1 LNHNV and CDR2 YYDKDF come from the germline V gene (reference sequence). There are 16 residues in the CDR3. CDR3 nucleotides: TGTGCCACCAGCAGATCTCGGAAGATGAATGCAGATACGCAGTATTTT. Translation: CATSRSRKMNADTQYF.

The chain recombines TRBV20-1 with TRBJ2-7; D gene uncertain. The germline V gene has CDR1 DFQATT and CDR2 SNEGSKA (reference sequence). The CDR3 loop spans 11 amino acids. The ends were cut back, 2 bases at V and 6 bases at J, with 8 bases in the middle. The CDR3 coding sequence is TGCAGTGCTAGACGTCAGTTCGAGCAGTACTTC. Amino acids: CSARRQFEQYF.

The chain couples TRBV3-1 to TRBJ2-7; 8 bases fit TRBD2. V was pared by 2 bases and J by 10 bases, with 16 bases of the junction left unmatched. The germline V gene encodes CDR1 LGHDT and CDR2 YNNKEL (reference sequence). The CDR3 is 16 amino acids. The CDR3 sequence is CASSQSGMSGSNSQYF. The CDR3 bases are TGTGCCAGCAGCCAAAGTGGGATGAGCGGGAGTAACAGCCAGTACTTC.

This chain joins TRBV2 and TRBJ2-7; the match to TRBD1 covers 12 bases. With V trimmed by 7 bases and J by 6 bases, 7 bases remained unmatched. This CDR3 is 14 amino acids long. The germline V gene encodes CDR1 SNHLY and CDR2 FYNNEI. CDR3 bases: TGTGCCAGCACTGGGGACAGGGGGCGGGCCGAGCAGTACTTC. Its protein product is CASTGDRGRAEQYF. Using reference TRBV2 and TRBJ2-7 for the parts outside the CDR3, the full variable domain is EPEVTQTPSHQVTQMGQEVILRCVPISNHLYFYWYRQILGQKVEFLVSFYNNEISEKSEIFDDQFSVERPDGSNFTLKIRSTKLEDSAMYFCASTGDRGRAEQYFGPGTRLTVT.

The V call is TRBV20-1, the J call TRBJ2-1, with a weak D call TRBD1 (5 bases). Per germline, CDR1 DFQATT and CDR2 SNEGSKA (reference sequence). The CDR3 totals 18 residues. V lost 4 bases, J lost 0 bases, and 22 bases lay in between. Here the CDR3 DNA reads TGCAGTGCTATCTCCTCGGCTTGGGCAGGGTTCTCCTACAATGAGCAGTTCTTC. Amino acid sequence: CSAISSAWAGFSYNEQFF.

The V call is TRBV5-6, the J call TRBJ1-2; D perhaps matches TRBD1 (5 bases). Germline V lookup: CDR1 SGHDT, CDR2 YYEEEE. Between the trimmed V and J ends, which lost 2 bases and 4 bases, there was a span of 12 bases. The CDR3 sequence is 14 residues long. The CDR3 DNA is TGTGCCAGCAGCTTAGAAGGGGAGGTCTATGGCTACACCTTC. Its translation: CASSLEGEVYGYTF.

V and J are TRBV5-4 and TRBJ1-1, with D perhaps TRBD1 (6 bases). Germline V gene data show CDR1 as SGHNT and CDR2 as YYREEE (reference sequence). Trimming removed 3 bases at V and 1 base at J, with 13 bases between. This CDR3 has 15 amino acids. CDR3 DNA: TGTGCCAGCAGCTCGAAACAGGGAAGGAACACTGAAGCTTTCTTT. As protein: CASSSKQGRNTEAFF. Complete variable domain (other parts from reference TRBV5-4 and TRBJ1-1): ETGVTQSPTHLIKTRGQQVTLRCSSQSGHNTVSWYQQALGQGPQFIFQYYREEENGRGNFPPRFSGLQFPNYSSELNVNALELDDSALYLCASSSKQGRNTEAFFGQGTRLTVV.

V usage is TRBV10-1 and J usage is TRBJ2-1, with 10 bases matching TRBD1. The trim removed 10 bases at V and 6 bases at J, leaving 9 bases unmatched. The CDR3 is 14 residues long. Per the germline V gene, CDR1 is WNHNN and CDR2 is SYGVQD (reference sequence). CDR3 nucleotides: TGCGCCACCAAGGACAGGGGGAAGTCCAATGAGCAGTTCTTC. Amino acids: CATKDRGKSNEQFF.

The chain is built from TRBV3-1 and TRBJ2-7; D remains unclear. The V end was cut by 3 bases, the J end by 6 bases, with 18 bases between. Germline V gene lookup returns CDR1 LGHDT and CDR2 YNNKEL (reference sequence). This CDR3 is 15 amino acids long. CDR3 in amino acids: CASSQNLQVVSEQYF. CDR3 DNA: TGTGCCAGCAGCCAGAACCTGCAGGTGGTTTCCGAGCAGTACTTC.

This clonotype was recorded once. The V and J genes are TRBV5-1 and TRBJ2-5; no clear D gene. CDR1 and CDR2 (germline): SGHRS, YFSETQ. The CDR3 totals 11 residues. Trimming removed 0 bases from V and 7 bases from J, with 4 bases in between. The CDR3 loop is CASSLGATQYF. CDR3 bases: TGCGCCAGCAGCTTGGGGGCGACCCAGTACTTC.

The chain couples TRBV15 to TRBJ1-2; D remains ambiguous. The CDR3 has 14 residues. V lost 0 bases to trimming and J lost 6 bases, with 11 bases between them. The germline CDR1 and CDR2 sequences are LNHNV and YYDKDF (reference sequence). CDR3: CATSRELVGDGYTF. DNA for the CDR3: TGTGCCACCAGCAGAGAACTGGTCGGCGATGGCTACACCTTC.

The chain couples TRBV15 to TRBJ2-7; D gene unclear. Germline lookup yields CDR1 LNHNV and CDR2 YYDKDF (reference sequence). This CDR3 spans 15 amino acids. The ends were cut back, 0 bases at V and 4 bases at J, with 13 bases in the middle. The CDR3: CATSREVHGPYEQYF. In DNA form, the CDR3 reads TGTGCCACCAGCAGAGAAGTCCACGGGCCGTACGAGCAGTACTTC.

The chain recombines TRBV27 with TRBJ2-3; TRBD2 is a possible D gene (5 bases). V dropped 2 bases and J dropped 3 bases, with 12 bases sitting between them. Germline V gene lookup returns CDR1 MNHEY and CDR2 SMNVEV (reference sequence). The CDR3 covers 15 residues. CDR3 DNA sequence: TGTGCCAGCAGTTTAGAAAGGAGAGGGACAGATACGCAGTATTTT. Protein product: CASSLERRGTDTQYF.

This clonotype was detected only once. The V and J genes are TRBV20-1 and TRBJ2-3, with 7 positions matching TRBD2. The CDR3 covers 13 residues. Looked up from germline, CDR1 is DFQATT and CDR2 is SNEGSKA (reference sequence). In nucleotides, the CDR3 is TGCAGGGTTGATAGCGGGTCTTTACAAACGCAGTATTTT. Encoded protein: CRVDSGSLQTQYF.

V usage is TRBV29-1 and J usage is TRBJ2-1; D perhaps matches TRBD2 (5 bases). V gave up 2 bases and J gave up 16 bases, with 21 bases separating them. The germline V gene has CDR1 SQVTM and CDR2 ANQGSEA. This CDR3 has 13 residues. In DNA, the CDR3 is TGCAGCGTTGAAATAGGTTCGACTACGAAATCATTCTTC. Translated, it gives CSVEIGSTTKSFF.

The rearrangement links TRBV6-1 to TRBJ1-2; D ambiguous. Trimming removed 2 bases from V and 3 bases from J, with 7 bases in between. CDR1 MNHNS and CDR2 SASEGT come from the germline V gene. This CDR3 region has 13 residues. Here the CDR3 reads CASSETWDYGYTF. CDR3 nucleotides: TGTGCCAGCAGTGAAACCTGGGACTATGGCTACACCTTC.

The CDR3: CASSHRTSGGSYNEQFF. The CDR3 nucleotides are TGTGCCAGCAGCCATCGGACTAGCGGGGGTTCCTACAATGAGCAGTTCTTC. The genes are TRBV3-1 and TRBJ2-1; the match to TRBD2 covers 13 bases. CDR3 length equals 17 residues. V was clipped by 3 bases and J by 1 base; unmatched bases: 3. Germline V lookup: CDR1 LGHDT, CDR2 YNNKEL (reference sequence).

This chain uses TRBV9 with TRBJ2-5; 9 bases are a match to TRBD1. Per the germline V gene, CDR1 is SGDLS and CDR2 is YYNGEE. The CDR3 has 15 residues. V trimming: 4 bases; J trimming: 4 bases; junction bases outside the gene matches: 8. The CDR3 loop is CASSLRTGVRETQYF. The DNA for the CDR3 is TGTGCCAGCAGCTTGAGGACAGGGGTCAGAGAGACCCAGTACTTC.

V usage is TRBV2 and J usage is TRBJ2-7; 10 positions agree with TRBD2. V trimming: 6 bases; J trimming: 6 bases; junction bases outside the gene matches: 11. The CDR3 is made up of 15 amino acids. Germline loops: CDR1 SNHLY, CDR2 FYNNEI. The CDR3 sequence is CASRTLAGDPSEQYF. DNA of the CDR3: TGTGCCAGCAGGACCCTAGCGGGAGATCCCTCCGAGCAGTACTTC.

CDR3 nucleotide sequence: TGTGCCAGCAGTCCGCAGGGGATAGTCCAGAGTTCACCCCTCCACTTT. It codes for CASSPQGIVQSSPLHF. V and J are TRBV27 and TRBJ1-6, with D possibly being TRBD1 (6 bases). CDR3 size: 16 residues. V lost 5 bases and J lost 9, with 20 bases in between. CDR1 is MNHEY, CDR2 SMNVEV, per germline (reference sequence).

V gene TRBV20-1 combines with J gene TRBJ2-1; TRBD2 agrees at 16 bases. This CDR3 has 17 amino acids. CDR1 is DFQATT, CDR2 SNEGSKA, per germline (reference sequence). J was trimmed by 2 bases and V by 5 bases; bases with no gene match: 6. CDR3 bases: TGCAGTGCTTCAGGGACTAGCGGGGGGGCGGCCTACAATGAGCAGTTCTTC. Translating it yields CSASGTSGGAAYNEQFF.

V usage is TRBV7-3 and J usage is TRBJ2-3, with TRBD2 matching 7 bases. Germline V gene data show CDR1 as SGHTA and CDR2 as FQGTGA. The CDR3 sequence is 14 residues long. The trim removed 5 bases at V and 12 bases at J, leaving 14 bases unmatched. The CDR3: CASSPRASGGHQYF. As DNA, the CDR3 is TGTGCCAGCAGCCCAAGGGCTAGCGGAGGACACCAGTATTTT. The entire variable domain, with the rest obtained from reference TRBV7-3 and TRBJ2-3, is as follows: GAGVSQTPSNKVTEKGKYVELRCDPISGHTALYWYRQSLGQGPEFLIYFQGTGAADDSGLPNDRFFAVRPEGSVSTLKIQRTERGDSAVYLCASSPRASGGHQYFGPGTRLTVL.

The gene calls are TRBV29-1 and TRBJ2-4; D gene ambiguous. Trimming left V 4 bases short and J 0 bases short, with 7 bases between. There are 13 residues in the CDR3. The germline V gene has CDR1 SQVTM and CDR2 ANQGSEA. The CDR3 region has the DNA TGCAGCGTTGGGGGTATAGCCAAAAACATTCAGTACTTC. This translates into CSVGGIAKNIQYF.

The chain links TRBV29-1 to TRBJ1-1; possible D gene TRBD1, 6 bases. CDR3 length: 14 amino acids. V lost 5 bases to trimming and J lost 2 bases, with 15 bases between them. Per germline, CDR1 SQVTM and CDR2 ANQGSEA. In nucleotides, the CDR3 is TGCAGCGTTCAGGTCCGGGGGGCCAACACTGAAGCTTTCTTT. Residues: CSVQVRGANTEAFF. The whole variable domain, remainder taken from reference TRBV29-1 and TRBJ1-1, is SAVISQKPSRDICQRGTSLTIQCQVDSQVTMMFWYRQQPGQSLTLIATANQGSEATYESGFVIDKFPISRPNLTFSTLTVSNMSPEDSSIYLCSVQVRGANTEAFFGQGTRLTVV.